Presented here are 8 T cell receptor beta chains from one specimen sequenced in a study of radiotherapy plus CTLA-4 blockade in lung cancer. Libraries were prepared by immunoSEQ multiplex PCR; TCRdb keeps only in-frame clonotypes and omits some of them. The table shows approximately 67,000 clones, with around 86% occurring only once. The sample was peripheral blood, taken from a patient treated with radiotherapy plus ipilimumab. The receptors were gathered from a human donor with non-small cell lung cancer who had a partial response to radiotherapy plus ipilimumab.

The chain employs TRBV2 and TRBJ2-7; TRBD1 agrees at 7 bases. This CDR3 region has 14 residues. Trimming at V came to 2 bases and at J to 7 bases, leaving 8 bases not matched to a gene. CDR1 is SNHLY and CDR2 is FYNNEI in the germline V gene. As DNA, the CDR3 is TGTGCCAGCAGTGAAACAGGGGCTGCTGTTGAGCAGTACTTC. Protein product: CASSETGAAVEQYF. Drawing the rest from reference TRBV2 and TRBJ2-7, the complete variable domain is EPEVTQTPSHQVTQMGQEVILRCVPISNHLYFYWYRQILGQKVEFLVSFYNNEISEKSEIFDDQFSVERPDGSNFTLKIRSTKLEDSAMYFCASSETGAAVEQYFGPGTRLTVT.

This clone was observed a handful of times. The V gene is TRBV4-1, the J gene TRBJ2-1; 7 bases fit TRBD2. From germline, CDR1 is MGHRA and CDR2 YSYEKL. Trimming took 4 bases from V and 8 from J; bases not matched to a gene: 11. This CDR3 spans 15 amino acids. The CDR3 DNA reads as TGCGCCAGCAGCCGCGCCGGCGGGAGTGGGGATGAGCAGTTCTTC. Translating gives CASSRAGGSGDEQFF.

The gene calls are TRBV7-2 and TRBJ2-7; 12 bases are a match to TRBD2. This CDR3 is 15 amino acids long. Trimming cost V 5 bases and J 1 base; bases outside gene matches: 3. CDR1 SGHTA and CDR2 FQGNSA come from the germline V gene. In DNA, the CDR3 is TGTGCCAGCAGCCCCACTAGCGGGAGGTCCTACGAGCAGTACTTC. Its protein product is CASSPTSGRSYEQYF.

Here the CDR3 DNA reads TGTGCCAGCTCACCCTTGGGGGTGGCGGGAGGCTCCTACAATGAGCAGTTCTTC. Its protein is CASSPLGVAGGSYNEQFF. This chain connects TRBV18 to TRBJ2-1, with 8 bases fitting TRBD2. The CDR3 is 18 amino acids. V shed 3 bases, J shed 0 bases, and the junction held 10 bases outside the gene matches. Per germline, CDR1 KGHSH and CDR2 LQKENI.

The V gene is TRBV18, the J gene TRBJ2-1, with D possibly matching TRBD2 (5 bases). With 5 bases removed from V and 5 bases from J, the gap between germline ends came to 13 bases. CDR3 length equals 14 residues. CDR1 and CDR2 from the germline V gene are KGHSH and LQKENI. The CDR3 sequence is CASSAPSGNNEQFF. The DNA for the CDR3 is TGTGCCAGCTCAGCCCCCAGCGGCAACAATGAGCAGTTCTTC.

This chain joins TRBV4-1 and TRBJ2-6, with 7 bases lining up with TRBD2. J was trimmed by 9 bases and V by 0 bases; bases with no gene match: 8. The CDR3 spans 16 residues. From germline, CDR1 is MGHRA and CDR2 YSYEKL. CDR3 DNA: TGCGCCAGCAGCCAAGAGGCGGGGGTAGTGGGCAACGTCCTGACTTTC. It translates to CASSQEAGVVGNVLTF.

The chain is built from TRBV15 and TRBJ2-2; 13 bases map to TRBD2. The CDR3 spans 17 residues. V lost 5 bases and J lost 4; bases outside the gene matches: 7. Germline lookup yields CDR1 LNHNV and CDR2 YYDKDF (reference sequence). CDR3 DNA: TGTGCCACCAGCGCCCCGGGACTAGCGGGACCCACCGGGGAGCTGTTTTTT. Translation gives CATSAPGLAGPTGELFF.

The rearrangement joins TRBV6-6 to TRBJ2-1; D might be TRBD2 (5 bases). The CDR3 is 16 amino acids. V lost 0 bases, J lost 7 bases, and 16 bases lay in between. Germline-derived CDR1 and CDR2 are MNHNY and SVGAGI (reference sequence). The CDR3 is CASSYSRQAGVNEQFF. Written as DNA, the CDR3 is TGTGCCAGCAGTTACTCGAGGCAGGCGGGTGTTAATGAGCAGTTCTTC.